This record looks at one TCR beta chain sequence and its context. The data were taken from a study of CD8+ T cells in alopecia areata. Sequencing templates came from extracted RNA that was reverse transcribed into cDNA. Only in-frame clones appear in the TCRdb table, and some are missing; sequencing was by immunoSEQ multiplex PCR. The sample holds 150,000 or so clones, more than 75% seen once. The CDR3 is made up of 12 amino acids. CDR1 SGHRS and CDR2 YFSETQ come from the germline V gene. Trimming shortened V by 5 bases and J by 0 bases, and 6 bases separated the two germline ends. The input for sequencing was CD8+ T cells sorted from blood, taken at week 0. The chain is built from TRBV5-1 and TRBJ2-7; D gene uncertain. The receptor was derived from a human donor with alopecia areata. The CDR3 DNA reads TGCGCCAGCAGGCAGAGCTCCTACGAGCAGTACTTC. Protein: CASRQSSYEQYF. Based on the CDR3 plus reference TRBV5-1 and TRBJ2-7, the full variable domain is KAGVTQTPRYLIKTRGQQVTLSCSPISGHRSVSWYQQTPGQGLQFLFEYFSETQRNKGNFPGRFSGRQFSNSRSEMNVSTLELGDSALYLCASRQSSYEQYFGPGTRLTVT.